The clone carrying this T cell receptor beta chain has only a few counts. The entry originates in a study of blood T cells in healthy people across ages. A second about 6 to 11 cycle PCR used barcoded and J-beta primers. Every sample gave at least 3 million paired-end reads containing CDR3. TCRdb reanalysed the 5' RACE reads using MiXCR and keeps one entry per CDR3 protein. The sample includes over 1.5 million distinct CDR3 sequences, roughly 50% of them seen just once. The CDR3 loop spans 11 amino acids. Trimming took 3 bases from V and 5 from J, leaving 5 bases between them. The germline V gene has CDR1 ENHRY and CDR2 SYGVKD.

Material for sequencing was blood. The chain employs TRBV10-3 and TRBJ2-7, with no clear D. This clonotype was obtained from a woman in her thirties or forties in good health. This CDR3 is CAISDDHEQYF. CDR3 in DNA: TGTGCCATCAGTGATGACCACGAGCAGTACTTC.